The source of this T cell receptor (beta chain) is a study of blood T cell repertoires in COVID-19. Looking at the study overall: The cDNA or gDNA used as material had been derived from T cells, B-cell-depleted T cells, or PBMCs.

Original data processing: Researchers report that nucleated cell counts were estimated from reference gene primer amplification. Assay used: immunoSEQ multiplex PCR; TCRdb lists only in-frame clones, some missing. The V and J calls and clone size come from that table; D and trimming were worked out from the DNA. The table has about 140,000 clones, around 84% seen once; the top ten hold about 8%. CDR1 and CDR2 (germline): MDHEN, SYDVKM. This CDR3 contains 11 residues. V was clipped by 4 bases and J by 5 bases, with 5 bases between them. Specimen: peripheral blood. V gene TRBV28 combines with J gene TRBJ1-1; no firm D call. This TCR was recovered from a woman aged 55-69 years with acute or convalescent COVID-19. CDR3: CASSWTTEAFF. In nucleotides, the CDR3 is TGTGCCAGCAGTTGGACTACTGAAGCTTTCTTT.